This T cell receptor (beta chain) was sequenced for a study of PD-1 blockade in mismatch repair-deficient tumors. Study at large: Patients had over ten mismatch repair-deficient cancer types and were previously treated and progressing. Notes on the study in general: Tumor-resident clones, often undetectable pretreatment in blood, expanded then contracted after pembrolizumab.

Assay used: immunoSEQ multiplex PCR; TCRdb lists only in-frame clones, some missing. The data show roughly 110,000 clones, with about 74% seen just once and 4.7% held by the top ten. At least ten counts were recorded for this clone. Its antigen is undetermined. The CDR3 loop spans 18 amino acids. V trimming: 0 bases; J trimming: 3 bases; junction bases outside the gene matches: 12. Germline V gene lookup returns CDR1 MGHRA and CDR2 YSYEKL. PCR or immunohistochemistry showed mismatch repair deficiency in every enrolled patient. TCR sequencing covered a few patients who responded to pembrolizumab. This chain connects TRBV4-1 to TRBJ2-7; TRBD2 matches at 9 bases. This specimen consisted of peripheral blood, obtained roughly 13 months after starting pembrolizumab. This receptor was taken from an adult with mismatch repair-deficient cancer. CDR3 region: CASSQEELAGVRGYEQYF. The DNA for the CDR3 is TGCGCCAGCAGCCAAGAAGAGTTAGCGGGGGTAAGGGGCTACGAGCAGTACTTC.